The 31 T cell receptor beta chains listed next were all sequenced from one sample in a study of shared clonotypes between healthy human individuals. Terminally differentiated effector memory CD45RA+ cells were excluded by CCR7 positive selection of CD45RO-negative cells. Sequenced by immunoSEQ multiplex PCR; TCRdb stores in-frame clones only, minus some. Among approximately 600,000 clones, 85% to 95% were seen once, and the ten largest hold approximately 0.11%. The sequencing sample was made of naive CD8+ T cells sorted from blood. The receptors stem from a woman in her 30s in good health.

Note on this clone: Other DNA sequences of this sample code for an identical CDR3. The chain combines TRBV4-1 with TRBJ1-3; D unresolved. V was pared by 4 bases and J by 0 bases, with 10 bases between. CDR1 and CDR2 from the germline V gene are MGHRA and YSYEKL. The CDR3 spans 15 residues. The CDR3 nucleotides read TGCGCCAGCAGCCCCGACGGACGCTCTGGAAACACCATATATTTT. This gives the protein CASSPDGRSGNTIYF.

In nucleotides, the CDR3 is TGTGCCAGCAGTTTTACGGAAGTGAATGAGCAGTTCTTC. Protein sequence: CASSFTEVNEQFF. The V and J genes are TRBV6-4 and TRBJ2-1; D is uncertain. Trimming removed 5 bases at V and 7 bases at J, with 12 bases between. This CDR3 is built from 13 residues. The V gene's germline CDR1 is MRHNA and CDR2 SNTAGT.

CDR3 coding DNA: TGTGCCAGCAGCCCCGGGACGGGTGGCTACGAGCAGTACTTC. Its translation: CASSPGTGGYEQYF. The V and J genes are TRBV11-1 and TRBJ2-7, with D perhaps given as TRBD1 or TRBD2 (5 bases each). The CDR3 has 14 residues. V was shortened by 5 bases and J by 3 bases, with 14 bases between the two germline ends. Germline values: CDR1 SGHAT, CDR2 FQDESV (reference sequence).

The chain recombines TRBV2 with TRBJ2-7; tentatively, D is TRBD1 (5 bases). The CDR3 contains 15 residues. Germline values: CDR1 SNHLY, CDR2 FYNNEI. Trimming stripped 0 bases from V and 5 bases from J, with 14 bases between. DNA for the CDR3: TGTGCCAGCAGTGAAGCGTGGGGCATTAGAAACGAGCAGTACTTC. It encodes CASSEAWGIRNEQYF. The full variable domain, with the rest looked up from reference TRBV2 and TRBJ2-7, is EPEVTQTPSHQVTQMGQEVILRCVPISNHLYFYWYRQILGQKVEFLVSFYNNEISEKSEIFDDQFSVERPDGSNFTLKIRSTKLEDSAMYFCASSEAWGIRNEQYFGPGTRLTVT.

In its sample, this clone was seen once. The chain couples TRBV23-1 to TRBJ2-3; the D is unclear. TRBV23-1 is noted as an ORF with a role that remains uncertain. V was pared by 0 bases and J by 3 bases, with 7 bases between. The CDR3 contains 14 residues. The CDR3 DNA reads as TGCGCCAGCAGTCAATCTAGGAAGACAGATACGCAGTATTTT. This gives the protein CASSQSRKTDTQYF.

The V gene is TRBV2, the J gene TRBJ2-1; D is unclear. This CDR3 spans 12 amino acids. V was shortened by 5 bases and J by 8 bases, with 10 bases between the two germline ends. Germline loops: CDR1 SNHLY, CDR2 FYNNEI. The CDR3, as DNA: TGTGCCAGCAGTTCGGCCGCATATGAGCAGTTCTTC. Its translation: CASSSAAYEQFF.

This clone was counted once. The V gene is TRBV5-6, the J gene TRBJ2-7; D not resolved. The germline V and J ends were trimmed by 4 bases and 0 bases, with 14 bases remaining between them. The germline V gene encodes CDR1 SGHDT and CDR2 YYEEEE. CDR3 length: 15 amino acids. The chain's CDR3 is CASSPGVLSSYEQYF. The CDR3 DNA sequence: TGTGCCAGCAGCCCGGGTGTCCTTAGCTCCTACGAGCAGTACTTC. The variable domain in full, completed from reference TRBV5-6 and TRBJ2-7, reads DAGVTQSPTHLIKTRGQQVTLRCSPKSGHDTVSWYQQALGQGPQFIFQYYEEEERQRGNFPDRFSGHQFPNYSSELNVNALLLGDSALYLCASSPGVLSSYEQYFGPGTRLTVT.

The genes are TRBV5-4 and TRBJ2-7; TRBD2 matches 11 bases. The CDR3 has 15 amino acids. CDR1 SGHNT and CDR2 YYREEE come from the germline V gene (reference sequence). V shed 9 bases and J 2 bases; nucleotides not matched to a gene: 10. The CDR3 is CAKRGTSGRAYEQYF. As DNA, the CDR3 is TGTGCCAAACGCGGGACTAGCGGACGAGCCTACGAGCAGTACTTC.

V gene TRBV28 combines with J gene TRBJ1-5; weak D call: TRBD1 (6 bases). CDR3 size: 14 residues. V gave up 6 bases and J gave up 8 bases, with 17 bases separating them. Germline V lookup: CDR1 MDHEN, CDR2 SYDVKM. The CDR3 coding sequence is TGTGCCAGCAGGAGCACGCAGGGGTTAGAGCCCCAGCATTTT. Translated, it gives CASRSTQGLEPQHF.

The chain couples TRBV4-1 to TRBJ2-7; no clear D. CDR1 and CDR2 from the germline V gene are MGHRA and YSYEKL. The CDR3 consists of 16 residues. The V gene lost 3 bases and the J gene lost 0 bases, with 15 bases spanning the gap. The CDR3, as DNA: TGCGCCAGCAGCCATTCGAGGAATTTAAGCTCCTACGAGCAGTACTTC. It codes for CASSHSRNLSSYEQYF.

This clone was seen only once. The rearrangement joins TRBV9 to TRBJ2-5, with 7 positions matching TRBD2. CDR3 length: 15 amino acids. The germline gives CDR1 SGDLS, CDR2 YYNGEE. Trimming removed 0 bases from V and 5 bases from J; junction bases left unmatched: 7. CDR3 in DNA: TGTGCCAGCAGCGTAGAGGGTCTAGCGGCGGAGACCCAGTACTTC. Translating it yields CASSVEGLAAETQYF.

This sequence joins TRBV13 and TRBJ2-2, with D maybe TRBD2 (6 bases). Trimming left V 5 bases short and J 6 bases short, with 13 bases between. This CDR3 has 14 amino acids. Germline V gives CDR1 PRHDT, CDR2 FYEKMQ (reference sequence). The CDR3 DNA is TGTGCCAGCAGCCCGACTAGGGGCGCCGGGGAGCTGTTTTTT. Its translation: CASSPTRGAGELFF.

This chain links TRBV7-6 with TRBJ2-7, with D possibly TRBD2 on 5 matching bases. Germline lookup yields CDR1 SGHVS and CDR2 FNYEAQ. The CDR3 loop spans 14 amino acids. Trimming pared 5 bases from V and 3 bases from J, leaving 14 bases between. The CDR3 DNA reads TGTGCCAGCAGCCCGGACTCATGGGGCTACGAGCAGTACTTC. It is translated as CASSPDSWGYEQYF.

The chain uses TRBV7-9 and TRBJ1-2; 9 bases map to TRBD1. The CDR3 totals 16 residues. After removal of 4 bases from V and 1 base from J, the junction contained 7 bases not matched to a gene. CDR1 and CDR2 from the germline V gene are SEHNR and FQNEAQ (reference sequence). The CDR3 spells CASSSDRTGVNYGYTF. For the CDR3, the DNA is TGTGCCAGCAGCTCAGATCGGACAGGGGTTAACTATGGCTACACCTTC.

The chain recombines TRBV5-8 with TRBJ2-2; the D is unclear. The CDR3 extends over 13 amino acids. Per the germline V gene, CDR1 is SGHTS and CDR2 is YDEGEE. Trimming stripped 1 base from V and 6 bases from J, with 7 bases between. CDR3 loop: CASSLMAPGELFF. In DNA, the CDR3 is TGTGCCAGCAGCTTGATGGCGCCCGGGGAGCTGTTTTTT.

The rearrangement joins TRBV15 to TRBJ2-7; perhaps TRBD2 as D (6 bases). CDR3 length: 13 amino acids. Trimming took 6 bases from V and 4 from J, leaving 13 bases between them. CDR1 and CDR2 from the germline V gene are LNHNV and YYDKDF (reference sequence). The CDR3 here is CATRSPGEYEQYF. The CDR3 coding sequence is TGTGCCACCAGGAGCCCGGGGGAGTACGAGCAGTACTTC.

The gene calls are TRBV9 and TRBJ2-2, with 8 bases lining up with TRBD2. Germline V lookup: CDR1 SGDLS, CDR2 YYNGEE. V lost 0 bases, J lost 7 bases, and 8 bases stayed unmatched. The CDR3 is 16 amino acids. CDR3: CASSVASGLAVGELFF. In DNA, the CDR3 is TGTGCCAGCAGCGTAGCGTCCGGACTAGCAGTCGGGGAGCTGTTTTTT.

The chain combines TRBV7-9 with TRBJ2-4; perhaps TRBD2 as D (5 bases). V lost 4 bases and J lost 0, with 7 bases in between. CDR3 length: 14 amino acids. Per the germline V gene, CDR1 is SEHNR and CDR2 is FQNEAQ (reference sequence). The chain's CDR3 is CASSSGLAKNIQYF. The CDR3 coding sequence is TGTGCCAGCAGCTCTGGACTAGCCAAAAACATTCAGTACTTC.

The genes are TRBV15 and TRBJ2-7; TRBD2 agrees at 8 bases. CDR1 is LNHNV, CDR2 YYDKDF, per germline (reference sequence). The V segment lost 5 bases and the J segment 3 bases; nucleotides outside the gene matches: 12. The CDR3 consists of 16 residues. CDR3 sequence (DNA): TGTGCCACCAGCTTAGGGAGCGGGAGTAGGCACTACGAGCAGTACTTC. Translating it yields CATSLGSGSRHYEQYF. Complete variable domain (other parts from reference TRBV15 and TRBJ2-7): DAMVIQNPRYQVTQFGKPVTLSCSQTLNHNVMYWYQQKSSQAPKLLFHYYDKDFNNEADTPDNFQSRRPNTSFCFLDIRSPGLGDTAMYLCATSLGSGSRHYEQYFGPGTRLTVT.

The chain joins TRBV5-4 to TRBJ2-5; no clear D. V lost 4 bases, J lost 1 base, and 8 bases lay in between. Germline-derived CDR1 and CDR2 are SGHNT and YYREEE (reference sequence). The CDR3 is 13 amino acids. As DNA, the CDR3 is TGTGCCAGCAGCGCGGAATCCCAAGAGACCCAGTACTTC. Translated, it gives CASSAESQETQYF. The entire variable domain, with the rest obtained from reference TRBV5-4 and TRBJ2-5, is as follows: ETGVTQSPTHLIKTRGQQVTLRCSSQSGHNTVSWYQQALGQGPQFIFQYYREEENGRGNFPPRFSGLQFPNYSSELNVNALELDDSALYLCASSAESQETQYFGPGTRLLVL.

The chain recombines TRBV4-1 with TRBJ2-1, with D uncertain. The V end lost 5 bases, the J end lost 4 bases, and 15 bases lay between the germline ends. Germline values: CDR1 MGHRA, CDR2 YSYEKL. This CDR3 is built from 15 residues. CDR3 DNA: TGCGCCAGCAGCACCCCCCTTGGGGATTACAATGAGCAGTTCTTC. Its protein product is CASSTPLGDYNEQFF.

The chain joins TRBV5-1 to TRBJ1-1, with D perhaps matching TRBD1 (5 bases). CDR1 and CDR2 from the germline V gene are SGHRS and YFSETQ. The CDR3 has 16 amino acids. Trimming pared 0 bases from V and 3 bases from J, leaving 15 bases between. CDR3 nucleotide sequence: TGCGCCAGCAGCTTGGCCACGGGTCGAGGGGACACTGAAGCTTTCTTT. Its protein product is CASSLATGRGDTEAFF.

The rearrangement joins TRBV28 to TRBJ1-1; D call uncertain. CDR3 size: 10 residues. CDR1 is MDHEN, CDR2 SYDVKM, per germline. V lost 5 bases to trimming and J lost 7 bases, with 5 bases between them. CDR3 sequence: CASSGVEAFF. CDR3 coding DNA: TGTGCCAGCAGTGGAGTTGAAGCTTTCTTT.

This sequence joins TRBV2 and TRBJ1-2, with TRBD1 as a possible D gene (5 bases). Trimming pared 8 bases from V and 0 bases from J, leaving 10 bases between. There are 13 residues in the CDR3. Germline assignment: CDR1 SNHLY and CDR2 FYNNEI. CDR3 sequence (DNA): TGTGCCAGCCAGGGAGGAACTAACTATGGCTACACCTTC. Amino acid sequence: CASQGGTNYGYTF.

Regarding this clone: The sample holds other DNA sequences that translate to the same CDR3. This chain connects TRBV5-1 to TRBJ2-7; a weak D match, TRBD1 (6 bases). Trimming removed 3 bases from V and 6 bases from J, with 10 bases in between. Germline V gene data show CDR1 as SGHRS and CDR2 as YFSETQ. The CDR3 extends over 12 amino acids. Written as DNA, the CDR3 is TGCGCCAGCAGCTCTACAGGGTCCGAGCAGTACTTC. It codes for CASSSTGSEQYF.

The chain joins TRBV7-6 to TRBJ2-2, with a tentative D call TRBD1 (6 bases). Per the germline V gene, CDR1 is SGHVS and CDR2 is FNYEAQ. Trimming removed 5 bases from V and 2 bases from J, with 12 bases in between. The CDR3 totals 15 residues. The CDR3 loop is CASSPTGVNTGELFF. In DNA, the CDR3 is TGTGCCAGCAGCCCGACAGGAGTTAACACCGGGGAGCTGTTTTTT.

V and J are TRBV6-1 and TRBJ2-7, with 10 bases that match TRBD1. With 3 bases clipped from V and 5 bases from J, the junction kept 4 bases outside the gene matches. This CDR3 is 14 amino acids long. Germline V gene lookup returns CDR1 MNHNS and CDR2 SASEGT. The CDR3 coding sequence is TGTGCCAGCAGTGATTGGACAGGGGGTAACGAGCAGTACTTC. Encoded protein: CASSDWTGGNEQYF.

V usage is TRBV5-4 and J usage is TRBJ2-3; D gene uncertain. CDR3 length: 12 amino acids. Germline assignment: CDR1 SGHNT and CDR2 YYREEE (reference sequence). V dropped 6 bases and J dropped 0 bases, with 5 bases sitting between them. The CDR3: CASIDSTDTQYF. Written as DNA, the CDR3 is TGTGCCAGCATCGATAGCACAGATACGCAGTATTTT.

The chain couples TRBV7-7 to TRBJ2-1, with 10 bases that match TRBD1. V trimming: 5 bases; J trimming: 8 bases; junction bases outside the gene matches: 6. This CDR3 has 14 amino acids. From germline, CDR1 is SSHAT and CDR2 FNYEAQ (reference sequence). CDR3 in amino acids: CASSPGQGGDEQFF. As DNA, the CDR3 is TGTGCCAGCAGCCCCGGACAGGGGGGAGATGAGCAGTTCTTC.

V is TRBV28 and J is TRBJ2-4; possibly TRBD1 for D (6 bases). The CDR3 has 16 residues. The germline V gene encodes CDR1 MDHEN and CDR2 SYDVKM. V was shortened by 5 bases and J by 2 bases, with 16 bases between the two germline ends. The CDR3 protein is CASSQDSQGTKNIQYF. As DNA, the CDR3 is TGTGCCAGCAGTCAGGACAGCCAGGGGACCAAAAACATTCAGTACTTC.

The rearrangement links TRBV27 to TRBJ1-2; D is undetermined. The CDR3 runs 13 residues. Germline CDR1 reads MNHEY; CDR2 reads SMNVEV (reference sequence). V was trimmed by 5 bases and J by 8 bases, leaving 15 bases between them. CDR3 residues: CASSGHATEGYTF. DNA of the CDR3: TGTGCCAGCAGTGGGCACGCGACGGAGGGCTACACCTTC.